Described below is a single T cell receptor beta chain sequence and its context. What it recognizes is unknown. This sample stems from a study of Ad26.COV2.S vaccination and SARS-CoV-2 variants. The study's findings and limits: Non-spike TCR breadth showed similarity between vaccine and placebo recipients.

Between the trimmed V and J ends, which lost 7 bases and 2 bases, there was a span of 25 bases. CDR3 size: 18 residues. Germline lookup yields CDR1 LNHDA and CDR2 SQIVND (reference sequence). As for treatment: around 19 received Ad26.COV2.S at low or high dose, single or two shots; roughly five received placebo; per-sample allocation not given. The samples date from day 63 after the first vaccine or placebo injection. Wuhan-strain spike was delivered by a replication-incompetent Ad26 vector. Sequencing was performed with immunoSEQ multiplex PCR; in TCRdb, only in-frame clones are kept and a portion is missing. The sample holds 400,000 to 500,000 clones; 80% to 90% are singletons and the top ten take approximately 2.5%.

The chain recombines TRBV19 with TRBJ2-3, with D perhaps TRBD2 (6 bases). The source is a person aged 18-60 years who received the Ad26.COV2.S COVID-19 vaccine or a placebo. The sequencing here drew on peripheral blood, taken in a trial of Ad26.COV2.S vaccine versus placebo. This CDR3 is CASTASGQAYLFTDTQYF. Here the CDR3 DNA reads TGTGCCAGTACAGCGAGCGGGCAAGCTTACCTTTTCACAGATACGCAGTATTTT. The full variable domain, in which reference TRBV19 and TRBJ2-3 provide the parts outside the CDR3, is DGGITQSPKYLFRKEGQNVTLSCEQNLNHDAMYWYRQDPGQGLRLIYYSQIVNDFQKGDIAEGYSVSREKKESFPLTVTSAQKNPTAFYLCASTASGQAYLFTDTQYFGPGTRLTVL.